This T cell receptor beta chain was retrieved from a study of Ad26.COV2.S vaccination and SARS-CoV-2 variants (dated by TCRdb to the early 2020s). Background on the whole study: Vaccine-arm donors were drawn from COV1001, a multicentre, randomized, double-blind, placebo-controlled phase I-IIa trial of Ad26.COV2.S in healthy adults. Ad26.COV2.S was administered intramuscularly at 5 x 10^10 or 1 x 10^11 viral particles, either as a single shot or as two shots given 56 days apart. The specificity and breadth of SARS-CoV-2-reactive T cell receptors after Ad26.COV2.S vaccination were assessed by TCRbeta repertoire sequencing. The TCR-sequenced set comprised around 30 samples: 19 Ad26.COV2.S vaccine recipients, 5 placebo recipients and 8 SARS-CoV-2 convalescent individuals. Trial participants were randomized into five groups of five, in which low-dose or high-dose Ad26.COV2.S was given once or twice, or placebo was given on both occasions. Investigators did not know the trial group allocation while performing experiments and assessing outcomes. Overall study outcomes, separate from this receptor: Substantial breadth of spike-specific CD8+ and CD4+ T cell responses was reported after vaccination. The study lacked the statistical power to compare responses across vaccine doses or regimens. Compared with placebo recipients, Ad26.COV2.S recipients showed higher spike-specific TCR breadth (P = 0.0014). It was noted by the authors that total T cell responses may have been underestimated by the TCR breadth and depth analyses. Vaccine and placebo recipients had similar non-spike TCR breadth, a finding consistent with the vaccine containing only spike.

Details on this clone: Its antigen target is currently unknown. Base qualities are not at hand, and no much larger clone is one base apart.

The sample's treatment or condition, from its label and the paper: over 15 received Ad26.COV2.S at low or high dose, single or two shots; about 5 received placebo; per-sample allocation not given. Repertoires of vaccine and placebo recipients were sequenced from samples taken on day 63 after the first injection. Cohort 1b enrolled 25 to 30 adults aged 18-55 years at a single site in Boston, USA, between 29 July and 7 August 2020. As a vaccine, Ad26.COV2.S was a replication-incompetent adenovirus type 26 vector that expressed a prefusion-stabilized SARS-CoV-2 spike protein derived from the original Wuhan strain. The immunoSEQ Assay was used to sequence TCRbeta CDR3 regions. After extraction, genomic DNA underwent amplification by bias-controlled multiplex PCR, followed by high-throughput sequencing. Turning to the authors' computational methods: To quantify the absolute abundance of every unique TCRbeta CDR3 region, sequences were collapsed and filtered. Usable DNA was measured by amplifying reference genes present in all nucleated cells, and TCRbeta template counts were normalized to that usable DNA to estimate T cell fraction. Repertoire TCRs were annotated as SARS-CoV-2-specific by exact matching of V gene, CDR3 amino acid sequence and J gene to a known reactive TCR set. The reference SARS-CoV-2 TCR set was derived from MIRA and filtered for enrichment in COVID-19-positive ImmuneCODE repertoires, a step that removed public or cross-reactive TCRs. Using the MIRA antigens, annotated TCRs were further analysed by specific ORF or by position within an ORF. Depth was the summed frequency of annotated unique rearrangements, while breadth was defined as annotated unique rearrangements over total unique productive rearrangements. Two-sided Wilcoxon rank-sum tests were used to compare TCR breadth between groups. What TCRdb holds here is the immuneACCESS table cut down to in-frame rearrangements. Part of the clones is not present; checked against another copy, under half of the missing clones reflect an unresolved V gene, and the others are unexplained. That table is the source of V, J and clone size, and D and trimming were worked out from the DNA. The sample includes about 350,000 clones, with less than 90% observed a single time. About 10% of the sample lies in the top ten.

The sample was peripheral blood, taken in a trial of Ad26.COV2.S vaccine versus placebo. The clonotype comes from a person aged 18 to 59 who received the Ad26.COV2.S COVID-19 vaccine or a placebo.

The CDR3 has the sequence CASSLDRVANYGYTF. Read as DNA, the sequence is TGTGCCAGCAGCTTAGACAGGGTAGCTAACTATGGCTACACCTTC. The V and J segments used are TRBV11-2 and TRBJ1-2; TRBD1 might be the D gene, on 5 matching bases. Reading from cysteine to phenylalanine, the CDR3 counts 15 amino acids. Here the CDR3 DNA is all that survives: 45 bases in frame from base 1. CDR1 SGHAT and CDR2 FQNNGV are derived from the germline V gene. The V and J ends are trimmed by 0 bases and 0 bases, leaving 8 bases between them.